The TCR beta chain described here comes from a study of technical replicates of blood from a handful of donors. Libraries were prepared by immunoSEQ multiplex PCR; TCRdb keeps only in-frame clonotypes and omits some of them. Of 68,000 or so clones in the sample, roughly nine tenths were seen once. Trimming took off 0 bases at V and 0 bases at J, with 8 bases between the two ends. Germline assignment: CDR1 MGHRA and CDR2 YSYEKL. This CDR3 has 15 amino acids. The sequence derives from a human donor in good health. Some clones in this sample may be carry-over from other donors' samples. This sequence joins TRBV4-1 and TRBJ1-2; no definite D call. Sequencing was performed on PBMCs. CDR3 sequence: CASSQDGESNYGYTF. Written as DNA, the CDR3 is TGCGCCAGCAGCCAAGATGGGGAGTCTAACTATGGCTACACCTTC.